This T cell receptor (beta chain) was documented in a study of CD8+CD57+ T cells in acquired aplastic anemia. V was pared by 4 bases and J by 1 base, with 6 bases between. The CDR3 spans 13 residues. Germline V gene lookup returns CDR1 MRHNA and CDR2 SNTAGT. Investigators profiled TCR beta VDJ and CDR3 from genomic DNA template. TCRdb itself ran the reads through MiXCR, one entry per CDR3 protein. The table includes roughly 160,000 distinct CDR3 sequences, about 45% detected once. For sequencing, patients were chosen who had shown expansion of CD8+CD57+ cells by flow cytometry. A note on this clonotype: As yet, its antigen is unknown.

Study-wide findings and caveats: Levels of CD8+ Simpson's diversity were not significantly distinct in patients versus controls.

V is TRBV6-4 and J is TRBJ2-3; D unclear. Sequenced material: sorted CD4+, CD8+, or CD8+CD57+ T cells (not recorded which) from PBMCs. The TCR was taken from a human donor with aplastic anemia. CDR3 coding DNA: TGTGCCAGCAGTGCCGAGGGCACAGATACGCAGTATTTT. It codes for CASSAEGTDTQYF.